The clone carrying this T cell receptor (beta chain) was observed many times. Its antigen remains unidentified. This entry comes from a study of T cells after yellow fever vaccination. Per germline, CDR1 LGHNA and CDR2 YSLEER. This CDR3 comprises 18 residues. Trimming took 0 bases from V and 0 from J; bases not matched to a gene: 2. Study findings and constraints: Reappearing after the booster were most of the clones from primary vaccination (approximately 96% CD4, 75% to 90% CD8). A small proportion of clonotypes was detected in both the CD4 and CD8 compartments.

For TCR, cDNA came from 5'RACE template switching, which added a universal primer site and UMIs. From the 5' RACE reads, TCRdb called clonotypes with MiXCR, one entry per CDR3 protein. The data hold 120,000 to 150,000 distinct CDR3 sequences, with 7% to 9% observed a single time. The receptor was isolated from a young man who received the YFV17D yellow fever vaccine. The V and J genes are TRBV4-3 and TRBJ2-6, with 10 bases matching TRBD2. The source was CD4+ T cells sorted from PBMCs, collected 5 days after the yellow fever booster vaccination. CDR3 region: CASSQDSSGSSGANVLTF. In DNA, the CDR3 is TGCGCCAGCAGCCAAGATTCTAGCGGGAGCTCTGGGGCCAACGTCCTGACTTTC.